The next 29 T cell receptor beta chains were all read from a single sample in a study of T cell responses to AZD1222 COVID-19 vaccine. TCRdb's copy holds only in-frame clones and misses some; the assay was immunoSEQ multiplex PCR. Among about 160,000 clones listed, about 90% were seen once. The material was peripheral blood, obtained 28 days after the second AZD1222 dose. The receptors were gathered from an adult who received the AZD1222 COVID-19 vaccine.

V and J are TRBV4-2 and TRBJ2-5, with D tentatively TRBD2 (6 bases). The CDR3 totals 14 residues. The germline V gene encodes CDR1 LGHNA and CDR2 YNFKEQ. Trimming took off 2 bases at V and 5 bases at J, with 12 bases between the two ends. CDR3 loop: CASSQPGSGETQYF. CDR3 bases: TGTGCCAGCAGCCAACCCGGGAGCGGGGAGACCCAGTACTTC.

The rearrangement links TRBV2 to TRBJ1-1; 8 bases line up with TRBD1. The CDR3 sequence is 11 residues long. After removal of 7 bases from V and 11 bases from J, the junction contained 6 bases not matched to a gene. The germline V gene encodes CDR1 SNHLY and CDR2 FYNNEI. This chain's CDR3 is CASTTGVLAFF. The CDR3 DNA reads TGTGCCAGCACGACAGGGGTACTGGCTTTCTTT. The full variable domain, rest sourced from reference TRBV2 and TRBJ1-1, is EPEVTQTPSHQVTQMGQEVILRCVPISNHLYFYWYRQILGQKVEFLVSFYNNEISEKSEIFDDQFSVERPDGSNFTLKIRSTKLEDSAMYFCASTTGVLAFFGQGTRLTVV.

The chain is built from TRBV5-1 and TRBJ2-7, with D possibly being TRBD2 (5 bases). V was clipped by 0 bases and J by 3 bases, with 13 bases between them. Germline assignment: CDR1 SGHRS and CDR2 YFSETQ. CDR3 length equals 15 residues. For the CDR3, the DNA is TGCGCCAGCAGCTTGGAGAGGGCCCCACTCTACGAGCAGTACTTC. This sequence encodes CASSLERAPLYEQYF. Full variable domain (outside the CDR3, taken from reference TRBV5-1 and TRBJ2-7): KAGVTQTPRYLIKTRGQQVTLSCSPISGHRSVSWYQQTPGQGLQFLFEYFSETQRNKGNFPGRFSGRQFSNSRSEMNVSTLELGDSALYLCASSLERAPLYEQYFGPGTRLTVT.

This clone has just a few counts. V gene TRBV10-3 combines with J gene TRBJ2-3; D unclear. This CDR3 is 18 amino acids long. Germline loops: CDR1 ENHRY, CDR2 SYGVKD. Trimming took off 3 bases at V and 1 base at J, with 20 bases between the two ends. CDR3 amino acids: CAISDPPVAEAGTDTQYF. The CDR3 nucleotides read TGTGCCATCAGTGACCCTCCCGTAGCTGAGGCAGGCACAGATACGCAGTATTTT.

The genes are TRBV5-1 and TRBJ1-5; D unclear. The CDR3 length is 15 residues. The V end lost 5 bases, the J end lost 6 bases, and 18 bases lay between the germline ends. Germline V gene lookup returns CDR1 SGHRS and CDR2 YFSETQ. The CDR3 DNA reads as TGCGCCAGCAGAAGGGATTCGGGGAGCGGTCAGCCCCAGCATTTT. Translating gives CASRRDSGSGQPQHF.

The chain is built from TRBV11-3 and TRBJ1-5; TRBD1 might be the D (5 bases). The germline CDR1 and CDR2 sequences are SGHNT and YENEEA. The CDR3 sequence is 17 residues long. V lost 4 bases, J lost 0 bases, and 16 bases lay in between. The CDR3 protein is CASSCGQPLYSNQPQHF. CDR3 sequence (DNA): TGTGCCAGCAGCTGCGGACAACCGCTTTATAGCAATCAGCCCCAGCATTTT.

The gene calls are TRBV19 and TRBJ2-1, with D uncertain. Germline V gives CDR1 LNHDA, CDR2 SQIVND (reference sequence). Between the trimmed V and J ends, which lost 5 bases and 0 bases, there was a span of 8 bases. The CDR3 has 14 residues. The CDR3 nucleotides are TGTGCCAGTAGTGGGCTGAGCTCCTACAATGAGCAGTTCTTC. It translates to CASSGLSSYNEQFF.

The rearrangement links TRBV7-9 to TRBJ2-3; a possible D gene is TRBD2 (5 bases). CDR3 length equals 15 residues. Germline values: CDR1 SEHNR, CDR2 FQNEAQ (reference sequence). V lost 2 bases to trimming and J lost 1 base, with 10 bases between them. The CDR3 DNA sequence: TGTGCCAGCAGCTTATCCGGGATCGGCACAGATACGCAGTATTTT. Translated, it gives CASSLSGIGTDTQYF.

V usage is TRBV19 and J usage is TRBJ2-1; D tentatively fits TRBD1 or TRBD2 (5 bases each). V lost 3 bases and J lost 0, with 9 bases in between. Germline loops: CDR1 LNHDA, CDR2 SQIVND (reference sequence). The CDR3 runs to 15 residues. The chain's CDR3 is CASSIWGSSYNEQFF. For the CDR3, the DNA is TGTGCCAGTAGTATTTGGGGGAGCTCCTACAATGAGCAGTTCTTC.

The rearrangement links TRBV19 to TRBJ1-4; D perhaps matches TRBD1 (5 bases). The V gene lost 3 bases and the J gene lost 5 bases, with 13 bases spanning the gap. Germline assignment: CDR1 LNHDA and CDR2 SQIVND (reference sequence). This CDR3 region has 15 residues. The DNA for the CDR3 is TGTGCCAGTAGTATCCGGATGGACACGAATGAAAAACTGTTTTTT. This encodes CASSIRMDTNEKLFF.

The chain couples TRBV4-1 to TRBJ1-2; 8 nucleotides agree with TRBD1. The CDR3 runs 16 residues. Germline loops: CDR1 MGHRA, CDR2 YSYEKL. V trimming: 2 bases; J trimming: 2 bases; junction bases outside the gene matches: 7. The CDR3 loop is CASSQRTGPANYGYTF. Here the CDR3 DNA reads TGCGCCAGCAGCCAAAGGACAGGGCCGGCCAACTATGGCTACACCTTC.

The rearrangement joins TRBV4-1 to TRBJ1-1, with 8 bases matching TRBD1. V lost 5 bases, J lost 7 bases, and 9 bases stayed unmatched. Germline V gene data show CDR1 as MGHRA and CDR2 as YSYEKL. CDR3 length: 14 amino acids. The chain's CDR3 is CASSYRQGNGEAFF. Here the CDR3 DNA reads TGCGCCAGCAGCTATCGACAGGGGAATGGTGAAGCTTTCTTT.

The chain carries TRBV6-5 and TRBJ2-5, with TRBD1 matching over 8 bases. The junction had 5 bases not matched to a gene; V was cut back by 7 bases and J by 1 base. CDR3 length: 14 amino acids. Germline CDR1 MNHEY, CDR2 SVGAGI. This CDR3 is CASNKGQGQETQYF. Here the CDR3 DNA reads TGTGCCAGCAACAAAGGACAGGGCCAAGAGACCCAGTACTTC.

The gene calls are TRBV15 and TRBJ1-3; D is undetermined. Germline-derived CDR1 and CDR2 are LNHNV and YYDKDF (reference sequence). Trimming left V 5 bases short and J 2 bases short, with 13 bases between. This CDR3 has 15 amino acids. CDR3 coding DNA: TGTGCCACCAGCCGGGTCATAAGTACTGGAAACACCATATATTTT. Amino acid sequence: CATSRVISTGNTIYF.

This chain uses TRBV5-1 with TRBJ2-2, with D unclear. CDR1 SGHRS and CDR2 YFSETQ come from the germline V gene. V was cut by 3 bases and J by 3 bases, with 6 bases left in between. This CDR3 is 13 amino acids long. The CDR3 loop reads CASSSRDTGELFF. DNA of the CDR3: TGCGCCAGCAGCTCCAGAGACACCGGGGAGCTGTTTTTT.

The sample holds a few counts of this clone. V gene TRBV11-3 combines with J gene TRBJ2-5; D may match TRBD1 or TRBD2 (5 bases each). CDR1 is SGHNT, CDR2 YENEEA, per germline. This CDR3 contains 15 residues. Trimming cost V 5 bases and J 3 bases, with 16 bases left between them. The CDR3 DNA follows: TGTGCCAGCAGCCAGGGACCGGGTAGAGAAGAGACCCAGTACTTC. Translated, it gives CASSQGPGREETQYF.

V usage is TRBV18 and J usage is TRBJ1-1; D unresolved. The CDR3 loop spans 14 amino acids. Germline-derived CDR1 and CDR2 are KGHSH and LQKENI. The germline V and J ends were trimmed by 6 bases and 4 bases, with 15 bases remaining between them. CDR3 in DNA: TGTGCCAGCTCCCTTACCGGGAGATCCACTGAAGCTTTCTTT. Protein sequence: CASSLTGRSTEAFF. Drawing the rest from reference TRBV18 and TRBJ1-1, the complete variable domain is NAGVMQNPRHLVRRRGQEARLRCSPMKGHSHVYWYRQLPEEGLKFMVYLQKENIIDESGMPKERFSAEFPKEGPSILRIQQVVRGDSAAYFCASSLTGRSTEAFFGQGTRLTVV.

The CDR3 DNA sequence: TGTGCCAGCCTACCCAGGGGTCGGTCTGGCTACACCTTC. This sequence encodes CASLPRGRSGYTF. The rearrangement joins TRBV6-5 to TRBJ1-2, with a weak D call TRBD1 (6 bases). CDR1 MNHEY and CDR2 SVGAGI come from the germline V gene. V lost 8 bases, J lost 7 bases, and 17 bases lay in between. The CDR3 consists of 13 residues.

The V gene is TRBV29-1, the J gene TRBJ2-3; D gene unclear. CDR3 length: 15 residues. V was pared by 1 base and J by 4 bases, with 15 bases between. The germline V gene has CDR1 SQVTM and CDR2 ANQGSEA. The CDR3 DNA sequence: TGCAGCGTTGAAGTATTGGGCGGAGCCGCAGATACGCAGTATTTT. Amino acids: CSVEVLGGAADTQYF.

In DNA, the CDR3 is TGTGCCAGCTCACCAAGCGGGGAAGCAGGGGAGACCCAGTACTTC. Residues: CASSPSGEAGETQYF. This rearrangement joins TRBV18 to TRBJ2-5; 7 bases align to TRBD2. J gave up 5 bases and V 2 bases, and 8 bases lay outside the gene matches. Germline CDR1 and CDR2: KGHSH and LQKENI. CDR3 length: 15 amino acids.

J is TRBJ1-5 and V is TRBV2; 8 nucleotides match TRBD1. The CDR3 has 15 amino acids. Trimming removed 3 bases from V and 3 bases from J; junction bases left unmatched: 4. Germline CDR1 SNHLY, CDR2 FYNNEI. This CDR3 is CASSDQGALNQPQHF. CDR3 coding DNA: TGTGCCAGCAGTGATCAGGGGGCACTCAATCAGCCCCAGCATTTT. Full variable domain (missing parts from reference TRBV2 and TRBJ1-5): EPEVTQTPSHQVTQMGQEVILRCVPISNHLYFYWYRQILGQKVEFLVSFYNNEISEKSEIFDDQFSVERPDGSNFTLKIRSTKLEDSAMYFCASSDQGALNQPQHFGDGTRLSIL.

This sequence joins TRBV28 and TRBJ1-5; D unclear. V lost 7 bases and J 4 bases, leaving 23 bases between the germline ends. CDR3 length: 17 amino acids. CDR1 is MDHEN and CDR2 is SYDVKM in the germline V gene. CDR3 residues: CASKQEGGVSSNQPQHF. CDR3 DNA: TGTGCCAGCAAGCAGGAGGGCGGTGTTAGTTCAAATCAGCCCCAGCATTTT.

The V call is TRBV6-5, the J call TRBJ2-7, with D possibly being TRBD1 or TRBD2 (5 bases each). Deletions cut 9 bases from V and 7 bases from J, with 19 bases between. Per the germline V gene, CDR1 is MNHEY and CDR2 is SVGAGI. The CDR3 sequence is 13 residues long. The CDR3, as DNA: TGTGCCAGTGCCGAGGGGCCCTTGTGGGAGCAGTACTTC. This encodes CASAEGPLWEQYF.

This clone was observed a single time. The gene calls are TRBV9 and TRBJ1-4; 7 bases map to TRBD1. The germline V gene has CDR1 SGDLS and CDR2 YYNGEE. With 4 bases clipped from V and 14 bases from J, the junction kept 5 bases outside the gene matches. The CDR3 spans 11 residues. The CDR3 DNA is TGTGCCAGCAGCCCAGGGACAGATCTGTTTTTT. Amino acids: CASSPGTDLFF.

V and J are TRBV29-1 and TRBJ1-2; no clear D gene. The CDR3 runs 13 residues. With 4 bases removed from V and 4 bases from J, the gap between germline ends came to 13 bases. CDR1 and CDR2 from the germline V gene are SQVTM and ANQGSEA. CDR3 bases: TGCAGCGTTGGGTCGAGGTGGAGCTATGGCTACACCTTC. It is translated as CSVGSRWSYGYTF.

This chain links TRBV19 with TRBJ1-2, with 7 positions matching TRBD1. V was pared by 3 bases and J by 3 bases, with 10 bases of the junction left unmatched. Germline V gene data show CDR1 as LNHDA and CDR2 as SQIVND (reference sequence). The CDR3 runs to 16 residues. CDR3 sequence (DNA): TGTGCCAGTAGTATCCCTCGAGGGGGCCCGTACTATGGCTACACCTTC. It encodes CASSIPRGGPYYGYTF.

The chain recombines TRBV2 with TRBJ1-6, with 9 positions matching TRBD1. The CDR3 sequence is 14 residues long. From germline, CDR1 is SNHLY and CDR2 FYNNEI. Trimming at V came to 2 bases and at J to 9 bases, leaving 2 bases not matched to a gene. The CDR3 here is CASSESDRGSPLHF. The CDR3 DNA sequence: TGTGCCAGCAGTGAATCGGACAGGGGTTCACCCCTCCACTTT.

V gene TRBV7-9 combines with J gene TRBJ1-1, with a possible D match to TRBD1 (6 bases). The CDR3 runs to 14 residues. Between the trimmed V and J ends, which lost 5 bases and 2 bases, there was a span of 12 bases. The germline gives CDR1 SEHNR, CDR2 FQNEAQ (reference sequence). CDR3 sequence reads: CASSPGTFNTEAFF. Here the CDR3 DNA reads TGTGCCAGCAGCCCTGGGACATTCAACACTGAAGCTTTCTTT.

The chain uses TRBV2 and TRBJ2-7; tentative D call: TRBD2 (5 bases). Germline V gene data show CDR1 as SNHLY and CDR2 as FYNNEI. Trimming left V 7 bases short and J 4 bases short, with 26 bases between. This CDR3 region has 17 residues. The CDR3 bases are TGTGCCAGCACCGAGAACCCCGCCGGGATAAACCCATACGAGCAGTACTTC. It codes for CASTENPAGINPYEQYF.